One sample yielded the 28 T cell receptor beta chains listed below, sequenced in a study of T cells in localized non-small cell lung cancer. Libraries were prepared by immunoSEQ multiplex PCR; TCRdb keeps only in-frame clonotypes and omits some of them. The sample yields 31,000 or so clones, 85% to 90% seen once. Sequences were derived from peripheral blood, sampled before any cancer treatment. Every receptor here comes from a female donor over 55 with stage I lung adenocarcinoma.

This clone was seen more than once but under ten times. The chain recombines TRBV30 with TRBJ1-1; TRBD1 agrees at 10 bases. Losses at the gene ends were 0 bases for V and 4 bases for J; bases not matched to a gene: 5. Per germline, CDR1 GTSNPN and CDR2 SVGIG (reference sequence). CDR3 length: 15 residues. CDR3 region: CAWSVRTGGATEAFF. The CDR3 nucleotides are TGTGCCTGGAGTGTAAGGACAGGGGGTGCCACTGAAGCTTTCTTT.

Here the CDR3 DNA reads TGTGCCAGCAGTGAAGCGGGCGGATTAACCTTC. Its protein product is CASSEAGGLTF. The chain links TRBV2 to TRBJ1-2; D is ambiguous. Germline V CDR1 and CDR2: SNHLY, FYNNEI. CDR3 length: 11 residues. V lost 0 bases and J lost 14, with 10 bases in between.

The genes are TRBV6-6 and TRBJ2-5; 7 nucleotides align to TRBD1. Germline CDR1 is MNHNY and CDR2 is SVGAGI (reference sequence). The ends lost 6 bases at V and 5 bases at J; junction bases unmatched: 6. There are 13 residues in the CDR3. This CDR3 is CASSRQGWETQYF. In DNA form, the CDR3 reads TGTGCCAGCAGCCGACAGGGCTGGGAGACCCAGTACTTC.

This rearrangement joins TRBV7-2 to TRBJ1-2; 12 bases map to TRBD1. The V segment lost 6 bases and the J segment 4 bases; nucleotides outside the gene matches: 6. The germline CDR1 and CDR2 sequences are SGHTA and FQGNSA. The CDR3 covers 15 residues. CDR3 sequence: CASSFGTGGGYGYTF. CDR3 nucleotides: TGTGCCAGCAGTTTCGGGACAGGGGGCGGCTATGGCTACACCTTC.

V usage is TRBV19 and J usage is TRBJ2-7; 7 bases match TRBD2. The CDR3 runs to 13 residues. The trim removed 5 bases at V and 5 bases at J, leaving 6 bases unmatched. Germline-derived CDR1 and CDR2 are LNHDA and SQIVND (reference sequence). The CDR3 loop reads CASSGQGGDEQYF. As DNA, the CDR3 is TGTGCCAGTAGTGGTCAGGGAGGGGACGAGCAGTACTTC.

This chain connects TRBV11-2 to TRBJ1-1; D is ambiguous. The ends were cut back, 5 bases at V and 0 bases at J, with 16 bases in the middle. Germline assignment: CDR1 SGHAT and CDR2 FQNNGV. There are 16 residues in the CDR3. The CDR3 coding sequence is TGTGCCAGCAGCCGCACATCGGACGGATTGAACACTGAAGCTTTCTTT. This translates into CASSRTSDGLNTEAFF.

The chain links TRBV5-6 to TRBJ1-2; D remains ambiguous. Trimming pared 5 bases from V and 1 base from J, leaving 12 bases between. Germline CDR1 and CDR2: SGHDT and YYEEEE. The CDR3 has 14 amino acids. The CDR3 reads CASRVKRFNYGYTF. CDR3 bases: TGTGCCAGCAGAGTTAAAAGGTTTAACTATGGCTACACCTTC.

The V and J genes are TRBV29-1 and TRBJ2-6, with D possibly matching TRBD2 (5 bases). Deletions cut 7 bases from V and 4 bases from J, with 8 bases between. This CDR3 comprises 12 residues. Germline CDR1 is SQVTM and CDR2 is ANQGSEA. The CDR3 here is CSAGSGANVLTF. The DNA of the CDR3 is TGCAGCGCTGGGAGCGGGGCCAACGTCCTGACTTTC.

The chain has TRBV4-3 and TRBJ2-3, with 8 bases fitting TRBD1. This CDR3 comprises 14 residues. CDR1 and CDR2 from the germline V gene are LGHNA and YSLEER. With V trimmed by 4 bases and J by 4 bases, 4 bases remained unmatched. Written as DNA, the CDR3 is TGCGCCAGCAGCCTGCAGACAGGGGCAGATACGCAGTATTTT. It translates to CASSLQTGADTQYF.

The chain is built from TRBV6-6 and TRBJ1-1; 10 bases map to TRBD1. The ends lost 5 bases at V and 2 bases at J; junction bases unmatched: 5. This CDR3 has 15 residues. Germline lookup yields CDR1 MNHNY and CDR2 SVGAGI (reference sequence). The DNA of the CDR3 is TGTGCCAGCAGTCGGACAGGGGGGTTTAACACTGAAGCTTTCTTT. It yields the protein CASSRTGGFNTEAFF.

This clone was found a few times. The chain's CDR3 is CASSHLNLRGYSYEQYF. In nucleotides, the CDR3 is TGTGCCAGTAGTCACCTAAACCTCCGAGGCTACTCCTACGAGCAGTACTTC. This chain connects TRBV19 to TRBJ2-7; D is unclear. Trimming took off 5 bases at V and 0 bases at J, with 20 bases between the two ends. CDR3 length: 17 residues. CDR1 LNHDA and CDR2 SQIVND come from the germline V gene (reference sequence). The full variable domain, rest sourced from reference TRBV19 and TRBJ2-7, is DGGITQSPKYLFRKEGQNVTLSCEQNLNHDAMYWYRQDPGQGLRLIYYSQIVNDFQKGDIAEGYSVSREKKESFPLTVTSAQKNPTAFYLCASSHLNLRGYSYEQYFGPGTRLTVT.

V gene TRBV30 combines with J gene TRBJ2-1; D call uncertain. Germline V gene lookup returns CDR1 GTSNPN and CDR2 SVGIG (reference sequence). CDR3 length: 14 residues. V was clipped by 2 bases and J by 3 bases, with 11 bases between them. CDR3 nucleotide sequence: TGTGCCTGGAGTCCCGGCGGAAGCTACAATGAGCAGTTCTTC. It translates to CAWSPGGSYNEQFF.

CDR3 in DNA: TGTGCCAGAAGCTTGGGGGGGACAGGAGGGTACGAGCAGTACTTC. This sequence encodes CARSLGGTGGYEQYF. The gene calls are TRBV5-3 and TRBJ2-7; 8 bases are a match to TRBD1. TRBV5-3 is marked as an open reading frame, function uncertain. CDR3 length: 15 residues. After removal of 0 bases from V and 4 bases from J, the junction contained 6 bases not matched to a gene.

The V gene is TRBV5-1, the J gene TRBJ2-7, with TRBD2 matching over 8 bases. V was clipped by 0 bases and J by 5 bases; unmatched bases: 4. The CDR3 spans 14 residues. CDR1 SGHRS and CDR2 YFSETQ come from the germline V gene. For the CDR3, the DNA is TGCGCCAGCAGCTTGGGCCAGCGGGAGCACGAGCAGTACTTC. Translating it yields CASSLGQREHEQYF.

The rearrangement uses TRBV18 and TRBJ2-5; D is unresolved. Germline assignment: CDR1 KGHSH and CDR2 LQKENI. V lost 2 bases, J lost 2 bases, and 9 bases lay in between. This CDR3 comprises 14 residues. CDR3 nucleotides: TGTGCCAGCTCACCAGGGTCTAGACAAGAGACCCAGTACTTC. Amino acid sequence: CASSPGSRQETQYF.

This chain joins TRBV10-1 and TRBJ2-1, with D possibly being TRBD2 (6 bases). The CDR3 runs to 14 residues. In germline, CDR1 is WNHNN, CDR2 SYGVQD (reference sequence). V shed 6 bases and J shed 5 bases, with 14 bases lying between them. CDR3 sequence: CASSAGTPHNEQFF. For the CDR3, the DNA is TGCGCCAGCAGCGCCGGGACTCCACACAATGAGCAGTTCTTC.

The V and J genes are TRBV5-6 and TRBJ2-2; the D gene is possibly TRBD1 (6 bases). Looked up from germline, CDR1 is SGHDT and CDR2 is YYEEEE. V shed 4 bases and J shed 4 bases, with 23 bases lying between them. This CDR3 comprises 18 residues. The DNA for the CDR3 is TGTGCCAGCAGCCCAATTAACACAGGGTCTCTAGGCACCGGGGAGCTGTTTTTT. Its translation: CASSPINTGSLGTGELFF.

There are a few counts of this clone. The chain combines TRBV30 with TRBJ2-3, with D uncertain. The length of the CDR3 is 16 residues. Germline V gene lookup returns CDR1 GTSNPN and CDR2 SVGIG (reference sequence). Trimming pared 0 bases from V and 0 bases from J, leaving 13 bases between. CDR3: CAWSVLAILSTDTQYF. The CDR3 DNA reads TGTGCCTGGAGTGTACTTGCCATTCTTAGCACAGATACGCAGTATTTT.

CDR3 protein: CASSGWYNQPQHF. The CDR3 bases are TGTGCCAGCAGTGGGTGGTACAATCAGCCCCAGCATTTT. The chain carries TRBV6-5 and TRBJ1-5, with D uncertain. This CDR3 has 13 amino acids. V lost 5 bases, J lost 3 bases, and 8 bases lay in between. Per germline, CDR1 MNHEY and CDR2 SVGAGI.

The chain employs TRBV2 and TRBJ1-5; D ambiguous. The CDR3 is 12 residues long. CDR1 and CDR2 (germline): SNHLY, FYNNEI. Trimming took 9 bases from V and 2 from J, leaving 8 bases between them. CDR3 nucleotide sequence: TGTGCCAGTAAATGGGGCAATCAGCCCCAGCATTTT. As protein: CASKWGNQPQHF.

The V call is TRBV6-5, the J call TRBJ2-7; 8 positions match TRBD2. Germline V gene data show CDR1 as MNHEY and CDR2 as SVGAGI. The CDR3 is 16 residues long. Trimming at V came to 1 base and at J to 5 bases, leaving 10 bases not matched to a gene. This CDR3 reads CASSYLGTGTRNEQYF. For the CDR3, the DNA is TGTGCCAGCAGTTACTTGGGCACCGGGACTAGGAACGAGCAGTACTTC.

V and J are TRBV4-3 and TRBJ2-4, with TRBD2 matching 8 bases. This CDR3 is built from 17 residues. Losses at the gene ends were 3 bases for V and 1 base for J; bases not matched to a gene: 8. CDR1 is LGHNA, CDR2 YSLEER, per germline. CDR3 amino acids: CASSHPAGDRAKNIQYF. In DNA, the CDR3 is TGCGCCAGCAGCCACCCAGCGGGAGATAGGGCCAAAAACATTCAGTACTTC.

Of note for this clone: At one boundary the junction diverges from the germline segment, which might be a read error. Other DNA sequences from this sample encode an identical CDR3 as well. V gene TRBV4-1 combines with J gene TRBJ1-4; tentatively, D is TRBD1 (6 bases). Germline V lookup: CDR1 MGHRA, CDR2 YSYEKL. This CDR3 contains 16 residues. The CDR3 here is CASSQDGKGDWEKLFF. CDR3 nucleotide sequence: TGTGCCAGCAGCCAAGACGGCAAGGGGGATTGGGAAAAACTGTTTTTT.

CDR3 nucleotides: TGTGCCTGGAGTATGGGACAGAACACTGAAGCTTTCTTT. The encoded protein is CAWSMGQNTEAFF. This chain connects TRBV30 to TRBJ1-1, with D possibly matching TRBD1 (6 bases). The length of the CDR3 is 13 residues. Germline lookup yields CDR1 GTSNPN and CDR2 SVGIG (reference sequence). V was trimmed by 2 bases and J by 1 base, leaving 8 bases between them. Combining the CDR3 with reference TRBV30 and TRBJ1-1 gives the whole variable domain SQTIHQWPATLVQPVGSPLSLECTVEGTSNPNLYWYRQAAGRGLQLLFYSVGIGQISSEVPQNLSASRPQDRQFILSSKKLLLSDSGFYLCAWSMGQNTEAFFGQGTRLTVV.

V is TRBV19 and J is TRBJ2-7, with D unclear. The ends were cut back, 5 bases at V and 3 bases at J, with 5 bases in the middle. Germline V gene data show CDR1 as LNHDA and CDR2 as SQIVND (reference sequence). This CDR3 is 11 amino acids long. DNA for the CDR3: TGTGCCAGTAGTCACAACTACGAGCAGTACTTC. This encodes CASSHNYEQYF.

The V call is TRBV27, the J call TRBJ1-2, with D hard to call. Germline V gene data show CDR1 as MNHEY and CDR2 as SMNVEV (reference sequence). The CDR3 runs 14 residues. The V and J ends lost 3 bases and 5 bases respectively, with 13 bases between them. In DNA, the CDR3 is TGTGCCAGCAGTTTTACGTTTCCGGTTTATGGCTACACCTTC. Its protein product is CASSFTFPVYGYTF.

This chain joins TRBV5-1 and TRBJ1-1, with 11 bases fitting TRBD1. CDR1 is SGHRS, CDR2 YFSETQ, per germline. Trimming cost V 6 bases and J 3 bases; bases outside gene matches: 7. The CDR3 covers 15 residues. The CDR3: CASTPGTGGDTEAFF. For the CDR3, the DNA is TGCGCCAGCACCCCAGGGACAGGGGGTGACACTGAAGCTTTCTTT.

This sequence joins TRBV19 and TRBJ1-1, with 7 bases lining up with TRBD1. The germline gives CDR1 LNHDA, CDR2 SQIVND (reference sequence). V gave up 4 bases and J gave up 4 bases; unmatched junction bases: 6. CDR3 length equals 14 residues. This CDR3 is CASSTTGDFTEAFF. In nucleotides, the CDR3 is TGTGCCAGTAGTACAACAGGGGATTTCACTGAAGCTTTCTTT.